One sample yielded the 25 T cell receptor beta chains listed below, sequenced in a study of T cells after posttransplantation cyclophosphamide. Control samples came 1 year after myeloablative marrow transplants with methotrexate plus calcineurin inhibitor. Clones were sequenced by immunoSEQ multiplex PCR, and TCRdb holds only the in-frame ones, with some missing. Counted here are approximately 15,000 clones, roughly 80% occurring once; the ten biggest clones make up 2.8%. Specimen: PBMCs, collected just under 450 days after allogeneic stem cell transplant with calcineurin inhibitor and methotrexate. These receptor sequences come from a male patient in his thirties who received an allogeneic stem cell transplant from an unrelated donor, was CMV-positive, and had acute and chronic GVHD. T cells may partly derive from the graft donor.

The J gene is TRBJ2-7, the V gene TRBV6-1; a possible D gene is TRBD1 (6 bases). Trimming removed 6 bases from V and 2 bases from J, with 14 bases in between. There are 14 residues in the CDR3. The V gene's germline CDR1 is MNHNS and CDR2 SASEGT. The CDR3 protein is CASRRNRVAYEQYF. Here the CDR3 DNA reads TGTGCCAGCAGGAGGAACAGGGTGGCCTACGAGCAGTACTTC.

The J gene is TRBJ1-1, the V gene TRBV30, with TRBD1 as a possible D gene (5 bases). The CDR3 runs to 13 residues. V was cut by 4 bases and J by 3 bases, with 12 bases left in between. The germline CDR1 and CDR2 sequences are GTSNPN and SVGIG (reference sequence). The CDR3 region is CAWTLTQDTEAFF. The CDR3 nucleotides are TGTGCCTGGACCTTGACACAGGACACTGAAGCTTTCTTT.

The chain has TRBV6-6 and TRBJ1-2, with 7 bases that match TRBD1. The CDR3 extends over 12 amino acids. Germline V gives CDR1 MNHNY, CDR2 SVGAGI (reference sequence). The V and J ends lost 6 bases and 7 bases, in that order; junction bases with no gene match: 5. CDR3 DNA: TGTGCCAGCAGGCAGAGGGGGCTTGGCTACACCTTC. Protein: CASRQRGLGYTF.

This chain uses TRBV5-1 with TRBJ1-2; 8 bases fit TRBD1. This CDR3 has 15 amino acids. V trimming: 4 bases; J trimming: 4 bases; junction bases outside the gene matches: 9. Germline loops: CDR1 SGHRS, CDR2 YFSETQ. CDR3 amino acids: CASSKADRVPYGYTF. The CDR3 DNA reads TGCGCCAGCAGCAAAGCGGACAGGGTACCCTATGGCTACACCTTC.

V and J are TRBV4-3 and TRBJ1-6; TRBD1 matches at 9 bases. The trim removed 2 bases at V and 0 bases at J, leaving 14 bases unmatched. This CDR3 is 21 amino acids long. Germline assignment: CDR1 LGHNA and CDR2 YSLEER. The CDR3, as DNA: TGCGCCAGCAGCCAAAAAGTGGACAGGGGAGGAACCGGCTCCTATAATTCACCCCTCCACTTT. Encoded protein: CASSQKVDRGGTGSYNSPLHF.

The V and J genes are TRBV9 and TRBJ2-5, with TRBD2 matching 14 bases. V shed 0 bases, J shed 3 bases, and the junction held 7 bases outside the gene matches. Germline V CDR1 and CDR2: SGDLS, YYNGEE. This CDR3 spans 18 amino acids. CDR3 sequence (DNA): TGTGCCAGCAGCGTAGCGGGGACTAGCGGGAGATCTGAAGAGACCCAGTACTTC. It yields the protein CASSVAGTSGRSEETQYF.

A few counts support this clone. CDR3 loop: CSVDWDRRRETQYF. The CDR3 region has the DNA TGCAGCGTTGATTGGGACAGGCGGAGAGAGACCCAGTACTTC. This chain joins TRBV29-1 and TRBJ2-5; 8 bases are a match to TRBD1. The germline V gene has CDR1 SQVTM and CDR2 ANQGSEA. The CDR3 has 14 residues. With V trimmed by 3 bases and J by 4 bases, 7 bases remained unmatched.

For the CDR3, the DNA is TGCGCCAGCAGCCAAGATCTTGGGGGGACTGAAGCTTTCTTT. It encodes CASSQDLGGTEAFF. The chain employs TRBV4-3 and TRBJ1-1, with D perhaps TRBD1 (5 bases). Per germline, CDR1 LGHNA and CDR2 YSLEER. The CDR3 is 14 amino acids. The germline V and J ends were trimmed by 0 bases and 5 bases, with 10 bases remaining between them.

The chain employs TRBV6-1 and TRBJ1-4; no clear D gene. The CDR3 has 14 residues. V lost 1 base to trimming and J lost 8 bases, with 11 bases between them. From germline, CDR1 is MNHNS and CDR2 SASEGT. This CDR3 reads CASSEGAWEEKLFF. CDR3 nucleotides: TGTGCCAGCAGTGAAGGGGCTTGGGAGGAAAAACTGTTTTTT.

V and J are TRBV28 and TRBJ2-5; D is perhaps TRBD2 (6 bases). The CDR3 is 14 residues long. Germline assignment: CDR1 MDHEN and CDR2 SYDVKM. The germline V and J ends were trimmed by 6 bases and 2 bases, with 13 bases remaining between them. CDR3 in DNA: TGTGCCAGCAGAGGCGTCGGGGGTCAAGAGACCCAGTACTTC. This codes for CASRGVGGQETQYF.

The chain is built from TRBV2 and TRBJ1-2; 7 bases are shared with TRBD1. The CDR3 sequence is 15 residues long. Germline trimming cut 4 bases from V and 2 bases from J; bases unmatched to any gene: 7. The germline CDR1 and CDR2 sequences are SNHLY and FYNNEI. The CDR3 DNA is TGTGCCAGCAGTGCGACAGGGCAGGAGAACTATGGCTACACCTTC. It codes for CASSATGQENYGYTF. Drawing the rest from reference TRBV2 and TRBJ1-2, the complete variable domain is EPEVTQTPSHQVTQMGQEVILRCVPISNHLYFYWYRQILGQKVEFLVSFYNNEISEKSEIFDDQFSVERPDGSNFTLKIRSTKLEDSAMYFCASSATGQENYGYTFGSGTRLTVV.

The rearrangement links TRBV6-6 to TRBJ1-1; D not resolved. Germline lookup yields CDR1 MNHNY and CDR2 SVGAGI (reference sequence). CDR3 length: 11 residues. Trimming removed 8 bases at V and 1 base at J, with 5 bases between. For the CDR3, the DNA is TGTGCCAGCTCGAGGAACACTGAAGCTTTCTTT. Translated: CASSRNTEAFF.

The chain has TRBV7-6 and TRBJ2-2; 8 bases agree with TRBD2. CDR1 and CDR2 (germline): SGHVS, FNYEAQ. The V gene end was trimmed by 6 bases and the J gene end by 6 bases; junction bases not matched to a gene: 12. This CDR3 spans 16 amino acids. As DNA, the CDR3 is TGTGCCAGCAGTCCCGGGGGGGCCGGGTGGTCCGGGGAGCTGTTTTTT. Protein sequence: CASSPGGAGWSGELFF. Variable domain in full (rest from reference TRBV7-6 and TRBJ2-2): GAGVSQSPRYKVTKRGQDVALRCDPISGHVSLYWYRQALGQGPEFLTYFNYEAQQDKSGLPNDRFSAERPEGSISTLTIQRTEQRDSAMYRCASSPGGAGWSGELFFGEGSRLTVL.

This chain connects TRBV29-1 to TRBJ2-5, with 14 bases aligning to TRBD2. Germline V gives CDR1 SQVTM, CDR2 ANQGSEA. CDR3 length: 16 amino acids. Trimming took 1 base from V and 4 from J; bases not matched to a gene: 5. The CDR3 here is CSVEGTSGRTGETQYF. CDR3 nucleotide sequence: TGCAGCGTTGAAGGGACTAGCGGGAGGACAGGAGAGACCCAGTACTTC.

This sequence joins TRBV7-9 and TRBJ2-7; 8 bases align to TRBD2. J gave up 1 base and V 1 base, and 6 bases lay outside the gene matches. This CDR3 has 16 residues. The germline V gene encodes CDR1 SEHNR and CDR2 FQNEAQ (reference sequence). CDR3 DNA sequence: TGTGCCAGCAGCTTAGGAGGAGCGGGGGAGTCCTACGAGCAGTACTTC. This gives the protein CASSLGGAGESYEQYF. The variable domain in full, with the rest retrieved from reference TRBV7-9 and TRBJ2-7, is DTGVSQNPRHKITKRGQNVTFRCDPISEHNRLYWYRQTLGQGPEFLTYFQNEAQLEKSRLLSDRFSAERPKGSFSTLEIQRTEQGDSAMYLCASSLGGAGESYEQYFGPGTRLTVT.

The rearrangement links TRBV6-5 to TRBJ2-7, with 8 nucleotides matching TRBD1. Germline assignment: CDR1 MNHEY and CDR2 SVGAGI. This CDR3 has 15 amino acids. V was clipped by 6 bases and J by 3 bases; unmatched bases: 10. The CDR3 loop reads CASRPGQGLYYEQYF. In DNA form, the CDR3 reads TGTGCCAGCAGACCTGGACAGGGATTATACTACGAGCAGTACTTC.

The chain is built from TRBV9 and TRBJ2-5; D unclear. Trimming left V 0 bases short and J 5 bases short, with 17 bases between. CDR1 is SGDLS and CDR2 is YYNGEE in the germline V gene. The CDR3 has 16 residues. The CDR3 is CASSVDPIGRSETQYF. The CDR3 DNA is TGTGCCAGCAGCGTAGACCCGATCGGCAGGTCGGAGACCCAGTACTTC.

The chain links TRBV6-1 to TRBJ1-1, with D uncertain. With 6 bases removed from V and 5 bases from J, the gap between germline ends came to 7 bases. The CDR3 has 11 residues. Looked up from germline, CDR1 is MNHNS and CDR2 is SASEGT. The CDR3 nucleotides are TGTGCCAGCAGGCGTAAAACTGAAGCTTTCTTT. This gives the protein CASRRKTEAFF.

This chain links TRBV18 with TRBJ2-3; 15 bases fit TRBD2. The V segment lost 5 bases and the J segment 2 bases; nucleotides outside the gene matches: 8. The CDR3 totals 18 residues. CDR1 is KGHSH and CDR2 is LQKENI in the germline V gene. CDR3 loop: CASSLLGLAGGLTDTQYF. CDR3 nucleotide sequence: TGTGCCAGCTCATTACTGGGACTAGCGGGGGGACTCACAGATACGCAGTATTTT.

The rearrangement links TRBV11-2 to TRBJ2-5; D gene ambiguous. The germline gives CDR1 SGHAT, CDR2 FQNNGV. V was cut by 1 base and J by 0 bases, with 3 bases left in between. CDR3 size: 13 residues. This chain's CDR3 is CASSLAYQETQYF. The CDR3 DNA is TGTGCCAGCAGCTTAGCCTACCAAGAGACCCAGTACTTC. Full variable domain (missing parts from reference TRBV11-2 and TRBJ2-5): EAGVAQSPRYKIIEKRQSVAFWCNPISGHATLYWYQQILGQGPKLLIQFQNNGVVDDSQLPKDRFSAERLKGVDSTLKIQPAKLEDSAVYLCASSLAYQETQYFGPGTRLLVL.

Regarding this clone: Sequence at one end of the junction differs from germline and may be a read error. The genes are TRBV6-4 and TRBJ2-2, with 7 nucleotides matching TRBD2. The CDR3 runs to 19 residues. Germline-derived CDR1 and CDR2 are MRHNA and SNTAGT. CDR3 amino acids: CASSDSSQVCPGGHRGAVF. CDR3 nucleotides: TGTGCCAGCAGTGACTCGAGCCAGGTCTGCCCGGGAGGACACCGGGGAGCTGTTTTT.

The chain joins TRBV29-1 to TRBJ2-7; D uncertain. The CDR3 is 12 amino acids. Germline V gives CDR1 SQVTM, CDR2 ANQGSEA. The V end was cut by 2 bases, the J end by 1 base, with 6 bases between. Here the CDR3 reads CSVETGSYEQYF. The DNA for the CDR3 is TGCAGCGTTGAAACGGGTTCCTACGAGCAGTACTTC.

This clone was seen once. The chain is built from TRBV13 and TRBJ2-3; 8 positions match TRBD2. The CDR3 has 15 residues. Germline V CDR1 and CDR2: PRHDT, FYEKMQ (reference sequence). J was trimmed by 2 bases and V by 5 bases; bases with no gene match: 6. The CDR3 here is CASSHGGANTDTQYF. CDR3 bases: TGTGCCAGCAGCCACGGGGGGGCAAACACAGATACGCAGTATTTT.

The chain couples TRBV9 to TRBJ1-1; 7 bases map to TRBD1. Germline lookup yields CDR1 SGDLS and CDR2 YYNGEE. This CDR3 region has 15 residues. Trimming removed 4 bases from V and 0 bases from J; junction bases left unmatched: 6. In nucleotides, the CDR3 is TGTGCCAGCAGCCCCGGGACAGTCATGAACACTGAAGCTTTCTTT. It specifies CASSPGTVMNTEAFF.

This clone was picked up one time. The chain uses TRBV10-1 and TRBJ1-1; 12 bases agree with TRBD1. This CDR3 contains 17 residues. In germline, CDR1 is WNHNN, CDR2 SYGVQD (reference sequence). V trimming: 7 bases; J trimming: 5 bases; junction bases outside the gene matches: 14. This CDR3 is CASIELRDRGHVTEAFF. In DNA, the CDR3 is TGCGCCAGCATTGAACTCCGGGACAGGGGGCATGTGACTGAAGCTTTCTTT.